The source of this T cell receptor beta chain is a study of neurological immune-mediated disorders. The authors produced cDNA by 5'RACE using 10-nucleotide random UMIs. Via MiXCR, TCRdb re-called the 5' RACE reads, giving one row per CDR3 protein. The table has about 59,000 distinct CDR3 sequences, about 13% seen once. PBMCs stored at -80 C, 2 million in total, were the source of the unsorted libraries. As to this clonotype: Here the CDR3 omits its conserved ending phenylalanine or tryptophan, so a read error is the likely source.

Sequenced: PBMCs. The clonotype was recovered from a woman in her sixties or seventies with HTLV-1-associated myelopathy (HAM/TSP).

The CDR3 sequence: CAWSKTSGGYEQFL. The CDR3 nucleotides read TGTGCCTGGAGTAAAACTAGCGGGGGGTATGAGCAGTTCTTA. The chain carries TRBV30 and TRBJ2-1, with 12 bases identical to TRBD2. Germline V gene sequence: CDR1 GTSNPN, CDR2 SVGIG (reference sequence). CDR3 length: 14 residues. Losses at the gene ends were 2 bases for V and 8 bases for J; bases not matched to a gene: 4.